This TCR beta chain was observed in a study of cytomegalovirus exposure and HLA in healthy donors. The length of the CDR3 is 15 residues. CDR1 and CDR2 (germline): KGHSH, LQKENI. Trimming removed 3 bases from V and 1 base from J; junction bases left unmatched: 4. Turning to this clone: The target antigen is unknown.

Study results and caveats: An analysis done earlier found most TCR beta V segments productive about 87% or about 30% of the time. Researchers reportedly found TCR beta sequences accurately predicted most subjects' HLA-A and HLA-B alleles. Later on, an analysis found that several of the most significant clusters appeared to be linked to common viral pathogens, which included parvovirus B19. Apart from CMV serostatus, no immune exposure information was available.

The primer mix had 60 Vbeta and 13 Jbeta primers. Clones were sequenced by immunoSEQ multiplex PCR, and TCRdb holds only the in-frame ones, with some missing. The sample records about 110,000 clones, roughly 80% being singletons. The sequence derives from a man aged 40-49 years in good health and CMV-seronegative. Sequenced material: PBMCs. The chain carries TRBV18 and TRBJ1-1; 8 nucleotides agree with TRBD1. The CDR3 loop is CASSPLGQANTEAFF. CDR3 sequence (DNA): TGTGCCAGCTCACCCCTGGGACAGGCGAACACTGAAGCTTTCTTT.